A single sample is the source of the 22 T cell receptor beta chains below, sequenced in a study of identical twins. Via MiXCR, TCRdb re-called the 5' RACE reads, giving one row per CDR3 protein. The table includes 550,000 to 700,000 distinct CDR3 sequences, approximately 10% detected once. This same sample was also part of a study on yellow fever vaccine responses in identical twins.

The sample consisted of PBMCs. The receptors were sampled from a woman younger than 30 in good health.

The CDR3 DNA follows: TGTGCCAGCTCAACCCTAGGTGGGAGACAGGGGGCCGCAGATACGCAGTATTTT. Encoded protein: CASSTLGGRQGAADTQYF. The V call is TRBV18, the J call TRBJ2-3; 10 bases fit TRBD1. The CDR3 totals 18 residues. The junction had 15 bases not matched to a gene; V was cut back by 5 bases and J by 4 bases. CDR1 and CDR2 from the germline V gene are KGHSH and LQKENI. The variable domain in full, completed from reference TRBV18 and TRBJ2-3, reads NAGVMQNPRHLVRRRGQEARLRCSPMKGHSHVYWYRQLPEEGLKFMVYLQKENIIDESGMPKERFSAEFPKEGPSILRIQQVVRGDSAAYFCASSTLGGRQGAADTQYFGPGTRLTVL.

This sequence joins TRBV29-1 and TRBJ2-5, with D hard to call. Germline CDR1 is SQVTM and CDR2 is ANQGSEA. Trimming removed 2 bases at V and 2 bases at J, with 12 bases between. The CDR3 is 14 residues long. CDR3 sequence: CSVELLAKQETQYF. For the CDR3, the DNA is TGCAGCGTTGAACTATTAGCAAAGCAAGAGACCCAGTACTTC. The full variable domain, in which reference TRBV29-1 and TRBJ2-5 provide the parts outside the CDR3, is SAVISQKPSRDICQRGTSLTIQCQVDSQVTMMFWYRQQPGQSLTLIATANQGSEATYESGFVIDKFPISRPNLTFSTLTVSNMSPEDSSIYLCSVELLAKQETQYFGPGTRLLVL.

This clonotype was picked up a small number of times. The V gene is TRBV7-2, the J gene TRBJ2-3; D is ambiguous. Germline CDR1 is SGHTA and CDR2 is FQGNSA. Trimming took off 4 bases at V and 0 bases at J, with 17 bases between the two ends. The CDR3 length is 17 residues. The chain's CDR3 is CASSSALEPYSTDTQYF. CDR3 nucleotides: TGTGCCAGCAGCTCCGCCTTGGAGCCCTATAGCACAGATACGCAGTATTTT.

V is TRBV12-3 or TRBV12-4 and J is TRBJ2-5; tentative D call: TRBD2 (5 bases). The CDR3 contains 14 residues. V was pared by 3 bases and J by 5 bases, with 13 bases between. Here the CDR3 DNA reads TGTGCCAGCAGTTTCGGGTTACCGGGGGAGACCCAGTACTTC. Its protein product is CASSFGLPGETQYF.

CDR3 protein: CASSPVNSGANVLTF. The CDR3 bases are TGTGCCAGCTCACCAGTGAACTCTGGGGCCAACGTCCTGACTTTC. The V gene is TRBV18, the J gene TRBJ2-6; no reliable D call. V dropped 2 bases and J dropped 0 bases, with 5 bases sitting between them. The CDR3 is made up of 15 amino acids. Germline V gene lookup returns CDR1 KGHSH and CDR2 LQKENI. Filled out from reference TRBV18 and TRBJ2-6, the complete variable domain reads NAGVMQNPRHLVRRRGQEARLRCSPMKGHSHVYWYRQLPEEGLKFMVYLQKENIIDESGMPKERFSAEFPKEGPSILRIQQVVRGDSAAYFCASSPVNSGANVLTFGAGSRLTVL.

At least ten counts were recorded for this clonotype. The chain recombines TRBV7-2 with TRBJ1-1; TRBD1 is a possible D gene (5 bases). Germline V gene sequence: CDR1 SGHTA, CDR2 FQGNSA. V was pared by 10 bases and J by 1 base, with 16 bases between. There are 14 residues in the CDR3. CDR3 nucleotides: TGTGCCACTTCTCTAACAGGATCGAACACTGAAGCTTTCTTT. It specifies CATSLTGSNTEAFF.

This clonotype was detected only a few times. The gene calls are TRBV7-9 and TRBJ2-7; 7 bases are shared with TRBD2. Trimming at V came to 2 bases and at J to 2 bases, leaving 6 bases not matched to a gene. Germline loops: CDR1 SEHNR, CDR2 FQNEAQ (reference sequence). The CDR3 contains 15 residues. CDR3 sequence (DNA): TGTGCCAGCAGCTTAACGACTAGCAGGCCCTACGAGCAGTACTTC. The encoded protein is CASSLTTSRPYEQYF.

This clonotype was seen more than once but under ten times. The chain uses TRBV11-2 and TRBJ2-1; 12 nucleotides line up with TRBD2. V trimming: 1 base; J trimming: 6 bases; junction bases outside the gene matches: 10. The CDR3 runs 18 residues. CDR1 is SGHAT, CDR2 FQNNGV, per germline. CDR3 protein: CASSLVALTSGSPNEQFF. The CDR3 coding sequence is TGTGCCAGCAGCTTAGTGGCCTTGACTAGCGGGAGCCCCAATGAGCAGTTCTTC.

The chain uses TRBV29-1 and TRBJ1-1, with 11 bases that match TRBD1. After removal of 6 bases from V and 1 base from J, the junction contained 1 base not matched to a gene. The CDR3 sequence is 13 residues long. CDR1 is SQVTM, CDR2 ANQGSEA, per germline. The CDR3 sequence is CSVGQGANTEAFF. CDR3 in DNA: TGCAGCGTCGGACAGGGGGCGAACACTGAAGCTTTCTTT.

The chain couples TRBV24-1 to TRBJ2-3; maybe TRBD2 (7 bases). The CDR3 has 18 residues. V shed 3 bases and J shed 2 bases, with 20 bases lying between them. CDR1 and CDR2 (germline): KGHDR, SFDVKD. This CDR3 is CATSDEDGGAKPTDTQYF. CDR3 bases: TGTGCCACCAGTGATGAAGATGGGGGGGCGAAGCCCACAGATACGCAGTATTTT.

The rearrangement joins TRBV7-9 to TRBJ2-5; 12 bases match TRBD2. This CDR3 is 15 amino acids long. Per germline, CDR1 SEHNR and CDR2 FQNEAQ (reference sequence). The junction had 4 bases not matched to a gene; V was cut back by 5 bases and J by 3 bases. The CDR3 is CASSILAGGKETQYF. CDR3 bases: TGTGCCAGCAGCATTCTAGCGGGAGGGAAAGAGACCCAGTACTTC.

This clonotype was seen more than once but under ten times. The J gene is TRBJ1-1, the V gene TRBV4-2; 8 bases agree with TRBD1. Germline V CDR1 and CDR2: LGHNA, YNFKEQ. V gave up 0 bases and J gave up 4 bases; unmatched junction bases: 10. The CDR3 sequence is 17 residues long. CDR3 sequence reads: CASSQDLADRGFTEAFF. The DNA for the CDR3 is TGTGCCAGCAGCCAAGATTTGGCCGACAGGGGCTTCACTGAAGCTTTCTTT.

The table lists this clonotype with a few counts. The chain combines TRBV3-1 with TRBJ2-5, with 11 bases identical to TRBD2. The CDR3 spans 16 residues. V shed 3 bases, J shed 8 bases, and the junction held 11 bases outside the gene matches. Germline CDR1 is LGHDT and CDR2 is YNNKEL (reference sequence). The CDR3 here is CASSHLAGGPAETQYF. The CDR3 DNA sequence: TGTGCCAGCAGCCATCTAGCGGGGGGTCCCGCAGAAACCCAGTACTTC.

In its sample, this clonotype was seen a few times. The chain employs TRBV5-1 and TRBJ2-5; D is unclear. The V gene lost 1 base and the J gene lost 5 bases, with 12 bases spanning the gap. The germline CDR1 and CDR2 sequences are SGHRS and YFSETQ. This CDR3 spans 14 amino acids. As DNA, the CDR3 is TGCGCCAGCAGCTTGAATTCCGGCCGGGAGACCCAGTACTTC. Translation gives CASSLNSGRETQYF.

V usage is TRBV29-1 and J usage is TRBJ1-1; D is unclear. V lost 0 bases to trimming and J lost 1 base, with 3 bases between them. The germline V gene has CDR1 SQVTM and CDR2 ANQGSEA. There are 12 residues in the CDR3. CDR3: CSVEERNTEAFF. CDR3 in DNA: TGCAGCGTTGAAGAACGGAACACTGAAGCTTTCTTT.

DNA for the CDR3: TGTGCCAGCAGTGGAACGAGCGGGAGGACTTCCTACGAGCAGTACTTC. Translated, it gives CASSGTSGRTSYEQYF. The chain joins TRBV25-1 to TRBJ2-7; 9 nucleotides line up with TRBD2. Germline CDR1 reads MGHDK; CDR2 reads SYGVNS. J was trimmed by 1 base and V by 4 bases; bases with no gene match: 8. The CDR3 is 16 amino acids.

J is TRBJ2-1 and V is TRBV24-1; 14 bases line up with TRBD2. Germline assignment: CDR1 KGHDR and CDR2 SFDVKD. V dropped 7 bases and J dropped 6; count of bases not matched to a gene: 1. CDR3 size: 14 residues. The CDR3 DNA is TGTGCCACCAGGACTAGCGGGGGGGGCAATGAGCAGTTCTTC. Encoded protein: CATRTSGGGNEQFF.

In this sample, this clonotype turned up many times. This chain links TRBV5-1 with TRBJ2-1, with 9 bases fitting TRBD2. Germline lookup yields CDR1 SGHRS and CDR2 YFSETQ. Losses at the gene ends were 1 base for V and 5 bases for J; bases not matched to a gene: 4. There are 15 residues in the CDR3. For the CDR3, the DNA is TGCGCCAGCAGCTTGATGGCTAGCGGGGACAATGAGCAGTTCTTC. It codes for CASSLMASGDNEQFF.

The chain joins TRBV10-3 to TRBJ1-3, with a weak D call TRBD1 (6 bases). CDR3 length equals 15 residues. Trimming took off 6 bases at V and 0 bases at J, with 12 bases between the two ends. Per the germline V gene, CDR1 is ENHRY and CDR2 is SYGVKD. For the CDR3, the DNA is TGTGCCATCAGATTTACAGGGAGCTCTGGAAACACCATATATTTT. The encoded protein is CAIRFTGSSGNTIYF.

The chain employs TRBV7-8 and TRBJ2-7, with D tentatively TRBD1 (6 bases). The ends were cut back, 5 bases at V and 3 bases at J, with 14 bases in the middle. This CDR3 has 14 amino acids. Germline lookup yields CDR1 SGHVS and CDR2 FQNEAQ. The CDR3 DNA reads as TGTGCCAGCAGCCTGGGACATCAGAACTACGAGCAGTACTTC. Its translation: CASSLGHQNYEQYF.

This chain uses TRBV7-9 with TRBJ2-7; 7 positions agree with TRBD2. Germline assignment: CDR1 SEHNR and CDR2 FQNEAQ (reference sequence). Trimming at V came to 11 bases and at J to 2 bases, leaving 6 bases not matched to a gene. The CDR3 consists of 12 residues. The CDR3 bases are TGTGCCGACGGCGGGGGTCCCTACGAGCAGTACTTC. This translates into CADGGGPYEQYF.

In regard to this clonotype: The germline gene is not matched at one end of the junction; a read error may be the cause. This chain connects TRBV6-1 to TRBJ2-3; D unresolved. The CDR3 sequence is 11 residues long. CDR1 MNHNS and CDR2 SASEGT come from the germline V gene. The CDR3 is CASSEPLSPLF. The CDR3 bases are TGTGCCAGCAGTGAACCCTTGTCGCCCCTTTTT.